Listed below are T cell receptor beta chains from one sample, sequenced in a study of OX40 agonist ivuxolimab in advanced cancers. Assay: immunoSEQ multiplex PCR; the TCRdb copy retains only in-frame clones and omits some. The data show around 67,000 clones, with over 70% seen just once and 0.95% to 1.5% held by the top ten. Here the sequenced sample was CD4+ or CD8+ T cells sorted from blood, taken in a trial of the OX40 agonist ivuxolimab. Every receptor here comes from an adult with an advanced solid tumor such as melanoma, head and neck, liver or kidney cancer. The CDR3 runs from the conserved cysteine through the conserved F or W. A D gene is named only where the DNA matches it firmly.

CDR3 protein: CASSVDGTPGEPLHF
D gene: -
V gene: TRBV9

CDR3 protein: CASSQIWTGMSDEQFF
D gene: TRBD1
V gene: TRBV5-5

CDR3 protein: CASSIGGSLTLRTGSNEQFF
D gene: TRBD1
V gene: TRBV19

CDR3 protein: CASSPGTSGGLDKNIQYF
D gene: TRBD2
V gene: TRBV4-1

CDR3 protein: CALVGPGVTTEAFF
D gene: -
V gene: TRBV19

CDR3 protein: CASSQPLRGRGTDTQYF
D gene: TRBD1
V gene: TRBV4-1

CDR3 protein: CASSVGGFRTDTQYF
D gene: -
V gene: TRBV9

CDR3 protein: CAIGGLAATGELFF
D gene: -
V gene: TRBV7-9

CDR3 protein: CASSRGALETQYF
D gene: -
V gene: TRBV6-6

CDR3 protein: CERGRGNCREELFF
D gene: -
V gene: TRBV23-1

CDR3 protein: CASSSPGTGQTGELFF
D gene: TRBD1
V gene: TRBV7-9

CDR3 protein: CASRGGVAGNEQFF
D gene: TRBD2
V gene: TRBV6-5

CDR3 protein: CATSRVLGIPQPQHF
D gene: -
V gene: TRBV15

CDR3 protein: CASSAKVAWNEQFF
D gene: -
V gene: TRBV19

CDR3 protein: CASSAVGGSPLHF
D gene: -
V gene: TRBV6-5

CDR3 protein: CASSKGQAQNTEAFF
D gene: TRBD1
V gene: TRBV7-2

CDR3 protein: CASSSVPGQGTQYF
D gene: TRBD1
V gene: TRBV6-5

CDR3 protein: CASSIQGRGEAFF
D gene: -
V gene: TRBV19

CDR3 protein: CAWSVTLAGGQTQYF
D gene: TRBD2
V gene: TRBV30

CDR3 protein: CASSLGMLETGELFF
D gene: -
V gene: TRBV5-8

CDR3 protein: CAWSVQGRETDTQYF
D gene: -
V gene: TRBV30

CDR3 protein: CAWSVRTAANSPLHF
D gene: -
V gene: TRBV30

CDR3 protein: CASSTRGNTGELFF
D gene: -
V gene: TRBV19

CDR3 protein: CASSFEGMAYEQYF
D gene: -
V gene: TRBV27

CDR3 protein: CASSSPTAGTSGGTGELFF
D gene: -
V gene: TRBV21-1

CDR3 protein: CASSLRQSNEQFF
D gene: -
V gene: TRBV27

CDR3 protein: CASSPGELYGYTF
D gene: -
V gene: TRBV5-1

CDR3 protein: CASSGGGAETQYF
D gene: -
V gene: TRBV5-1

CDR3 protein: CASKRQGSEAFF
D gene: TRBD1
V gene: TRBV9

CDR3 protein: CASSHLLQGAEGYTF
D gene: TRBD1
V gene: TRBV4-1

CDR3 protein: CASSLSGQGANQETQYF
D gene: TRBD1
V gene: TRBV4-1

CDR3 protein: CASSATVGNTEAFF
D gene: -
V gene: TRBV9

CDR3 protein: CASSYRLAGGRTEQYF
D gene: TRBD2
V gene: TRBV6-5

CDR3 protein: CASSQEPWGLANTGELFF
D gene: -
V gene: TRBV4-1

CDR3 protein: CASSLDRGHLNTEAFF
D gene: -
V gene: TRBV11-2

CDR3 protein: CASSYELRTGHYGYTF
D gene: TRBD1
V gene: TRBV6-5

CDR3 protein: CASSLVGRGLTGELFF
D gene: TRBD1
V gene: TRBV5-5

CDR3 protein: CAWKGGGTEAFF
D gene: -
V gene: TRBV30

CDR3 protein: CASSPTPGNYNEQFF
D gene: -
V gene: TRBV4-3

CDR3 protein: CASSEIGTGYEQYF
D gene: TRBD1
V gene: TRBV6-1

CDR3 protein: CASSLGFGYTF
D gene: -
V gene: TRBV27

CDR3 protein: CASRFLAGASDTQYF
D gene: TRBD2
V gene: TRBV6-5

CDR3 protein: CASSSLAGYYNEQFF
D gene: TRBD2
V gene: TRBV11-2

CDR3 protein: CASSRTGAVTVGETQYF
D gene: -
V gene: TRBV7-8

CDR3 protein: CASSLGPGRISEAFF
D gene: -
V gene: TRBV7-8

CDR3 protein: CASRAGQTGNTIYF
D gene: -
V gene: TRBV6-6

CDR3 protein: CASGPSGETQYF
D gene: -
V gene: TRBV27

CDR3 protein: CASGEGTGNTGELFF
D gene: -
V gene: TRBV5-1

CDR3 protein: CASTRLLGLWGLESSGANVLTF
D gene: TRBD2
V gene: TRBV19

CDR3 protein: CASSQASTLGGYTF
D gene: -
V gene: TRBV4-1

CDR3 protein: CASSQFLGGGTEKLFF
D gene: -
V gene: TRBV14

CDR3 protein: CAGSEAWDGTRQFF
D gene: TRBD2
V gene: TRBV6-1

CDR3 protein: CASRPGQSTDTQYF
D gene: TRBD1
V gene: TRBV5-1

CDR3 protein: CASSDVGGLDETQYF
D gene: -
V gene: TRBV9

CDR3 protein: CASSQVIGSQPQHF
D gene: -
V gene: TRBV4-1

CDR3 protein: CASSLGTSITGELFF
D gene: TRBD2
V gene: TRBV7-1

CDR3 protein: CASSPIEGDRGWYEQYF
D gene: TRBD1
V gene: TRBV4-1

CDR3 protein: CASSAATTRGSDEQFF
D gene: -
V gene: TRBV5-1

CDR3 protein: CASSQVLGLTEAFF
D gene: -
V gene: TRBV4-2

CDR3 protein: CAWSVLSRRNYGYTF
D gene: -
V gene: TRBV30